The present T cell receptor beta chain was sequenced within a study of Ad26.COV2.S vaccination and SARS-CoV-2 variants. On this clone itself: An end of the junction does not agree with germline; a read error may underlie this.

The CDR3 length is 16 residues. The germline CDR1 and CDR2 sequences are SSHAT and FNYEAQ (reference sequence). Treatment indicated: roughly 19 received Ad26.COV2.S at low or high dose, single or two shots; 5 received placebo; per-sample allocation not given. The study sampled participants on day 63 after the first vaccine or placebo injection. Clones were sequenced by immunoSEQ multiplex PCR, and TCRdb holds only the in-frame ones, with some missing. In the table there are 510,000 or so clones, about 83% of which are singletons. V usage is TRBV7-7 and J usage is TRBJ2-5; 15 bases agree with TRBD2. Sequences were derived from peripheral blood, sampled in a trial of Ad26.COV2.S vaccine versus placebo. This receptor was taken from a person between 18 and 65 years old who received the Ad26.COV2.S COVID-19 vaccine or a placebo. The CDR3 region is CASSRGLAGGRETQYF. As DNA, the CDR3 is TGTGCTAGCAGCCGCGGACTAGCGGGAGGGAGGGAGACCCAGTACTTC.